The clone carrying this TCR beta chain has at least ten counts. The source of the sample is a study of patients and donors after allogeneic stem cell transplantation. Germline values: CDR1 SGHRS, CDR2 YFSETQ. The CDR3 covers 13 residues. The germline V and J ends were trimmed by 5 bases and 1 base, with 9 bases remaining between them. TCRdb reprocessed the RT-PCR reads with MiXCR, giving one entry per CDR3 protein. In the table there are roughly 200,000 distinct CDR3 sequences, approximately 41% of which are singletons. The receptor was derived from a human donor who was either an allogeneic HSCT recipient or a stem cell or donor lymphocyte infusion donor (not recorded which). It is not recorded whose cells these are; they may come from a transplant donor. Source material: blood, either unsorted or a sorted T cell fraction (not recorded which). The chain carries TRBV5-1 and TRBJ1-1, with D perhaps matching TRBD1 (5 bases). This CDR3 is CASSIGQNTEAFF. Here the CDR3 DNA reads TGCGCCAGCAGTATAGGACAGAACACTGAAGCTTTCTTT.